The 10 T cell receptor beta chains reported below all come from one sample, sequenced in a study of cytomegalovirus exposure and HLA in healthy donors. The study ran its PCR with 60 Vbeta and 13 Jbeta primers. Libraries were prepared by immunoSEQ multiplex PCR; TCRdb keeps only in-frame clonotypes and omits some of them. The sample has around 140,000 clones, less than 80% seen once; the top ten hold around 1.8%. Sequencing input: PBMCs. These receptor sequences come from a female donor in good health and CMV-seropositive.

This clone was counted a single time. V gene TRBV14 combines with J gene TRBJ2-5, with a tentative D call TRBD2 (5 bases). This CDR3 has 14 amino acids. The germline V and J ends were trimmed by 0 bases and 7 bases, with 12 bases remaining between them. Germline V gene sequence: CDR1 SGHDN, CDR2 FVKESK. The DNA for the CDR3 is TGTGCCAGCAGCCAAGATAGAGGGTTTGGGACCCAGTACTTC. Its protein is CASSQDRGFGTQYF.

As DNA, the CDR3 is TGCAGCGTTGAGTCAGGGACAGGGGAACAGACCCAGTACTTC. Its protein product is CSVESGTGEQTQYF. The rearrangement uses TRBV29-1 and TRBJ2-5, with 10 nucleotides matching TRBD1. This CDR3 comprises 14 residues. V lost 3 bases to trimming and J lost 6 bases; unmatched junction nucleotides: 7. Germline V gene data show CDR1 as SQVTM and CDR2 as ANQGSEA.

The sample holds one count of this clone. The chain has TRBV6-5 and TRBJ2-7, with D unresolved. The CDR3 runs 14 residues. CDR1 and CDR2 (germline): MNHEY, SVGAGI. V was cut by 7 bases and J by 4 bases, with 17 bases left in between. This chain's CDR3 is CASMRSFNLYEQYF. CDR3 nucleotides: TGTGCCAGCATGAGATCATTTAACCTTTACGAGCAGTACTTC.

The V gene is TRBV2, the J gene TRBJ2-1, with no clear D. Trimming shortened V by 10 bases and J by 5 bases, and 3 bases separated the two germline ends. The CDR3 loop spans 9 amino acids. Germline assignment: CDR1 SNHLY and CDR2 FYNNEI. CDR3 DNA: TGTGCCACAGACAATGAGCAGTTCTTC. Amino acid sequence: CATDNEQFF.

J is TRBJ2-3 and V is TRBV29-1, with a possible D match to TRBD1 (7 bases). Germline CDR1 and CDR2: SQVTM and ANQGSEA. V lost 5 bases and J 3 bases, leaving 15 bases between the germline ends. This CDR3 is 14 amino acids long. CDR3 DNA: TGCAGCGTTTTCGGACAGGAGGGGACAGATACGCAGTATTTT. This encodes CSVFGQEGTDTQYF.

The rearrangement links TRBV28 to TRBJ2-7, with unresolved D. V dropped 5 bases and J dropped 6 bases, with 11 bases sitting between them. CDR3 length: 12 amino acids. CDR1 is MDHEN, CDR2 SYDVKM, per germline. The CDR3 DNA sequence: TGTGCCAGCAGTCCCCCCGACATCGAGCAGTACTTC. Translation gives CASSPPDIEQYF.

The chain is built from TRBV5-1 and TRBJ1-5, with TRBD1 matching 7 bases. Germline V gives CDR1 SGHRS, CDR2 YFSETQ. The CDR3 consists of 14 residues. V trimming: 4 bases; J trimming: 10 bases; junction bases outside the gene matches: 11. In DNA, the CDR3 is TGCGCCAGCAGCGACGAGGGGGCCCCCCGCCCCCAGCATTTT. This sequence encodes CASSDEGAPRPQHF.

The gene calls are TRBV19 and TRBJ2-7; D not certain. This CDR3 comprises 15 residues. The V gene lost 0 bases and the J gene lost 4 bases, with 13 bases spanning the gap. Germline V CDR1 and CDR2: LNHDA, SQIVND (reference sequence). The chain's CDR3 is CASSIDPRPLYEQYF. CDR3 coding DNA: TGTGCCAGTAGTATAGATCCGCGGCCCCTTTACGAGCAGTACTTC.

This chain joins TRBV10-3 and TRBJ2-2, with a possible D match to TRBD1 (6 bases). Trimming stripped 4 bases from V and 1 base from J, with 10 bases between. The CDR3 runs to 15 residues. Germline CDR1 reads ENHRY; CDR2 reads SYGVKD. The CDR3 DNA sequence: TGTGCCATCAGTGGGACAGAGAAGAACACCGGGGAGCTGTTTTTT. It codes for CAISGTEKNTGELFF.

The V call is TRBV5-1, the J call TRBJ2-3; TRBD2 matches at 7 bases. CDR3 size: 14 residues. J gave up 4 bases and V 5 bases, and 7 bases lay outside the gene matches. The germline CDR1 and CDR2 sequences are SGHRS and YFSETQ. CDR3 region: CASSPGGISDTQYF. CDR3 DNA: TGCGCCAGCAGTCCCGGGGGGATTTCAGATACGCAGTATTTT.